Each of the 18 T cell receptor beta chains below was sequenced from the same sample in a study of blood T cell repertoires in COVID-19. Sequencing used immunoSEQ multiplex PCR; TCRdb keeps in-frame clones, though not all of them. In the table there are 200,000 to 250,000 clones, 86% of which are singletons. The sequenced sample consisted of peripheral blood. The receptor set was obtained from a man younger than 40 who had recovered from COVID-19.

This clone was found a few times. The gene calls are TRBV25-1 and TRBJ2-3; 11 bases match TRBD1. With V trimmed by 6 bases and J by 7 bases, 6 bases remained unmatched. CDR3 length equals 14 residues. The germline V gene has CDR1 MGHDK and CDR2 SYGVNS. CDR3 protein: CASRGDRGFYTQYF. The CDR3 DNA reads as TGTGCCAGCAGGGGGGACAGGGGGTTTTATACGCAGTATTTT.

This chain connects TRBV9 to TRBJ2-7; possible D gene TRBD2, 7 bases. V shed 3 bases and J shed 6 bases, with 13 bases lying between them. CDR3 length equals 13 residues. Germline V gene data show CDR1 as SGDLS and CDR2 as YYNGEE. This CDR3 reads CASSGGGRSEQYF. The DNA of the CDR3 is TGTGCCAGCAGCGGGGGGGGCCGCAGCGAGCAGTACTTC.

The chain combines TRBV5-1 with TRBJ1-4; 8 nucleotides align to TRBD1. After removal of 3 bases from V and 8 bases from J, the junction contained 6 bases not matched to a gene. Germline lookup yields CDR1 SGHRS and CDR2 YFSETQ. The CDR3 is made up of 14 amino acids. The CDR3 region has the DNA TGCGCCAGCAGCTCTGGACAGGGAAACGAAAAACTGTTTTTT. It translates to CASSSGQGNEKLFF.

The chain is built from TRBV3-1 (or the pseudogene TRBV3-2) and TRBJ1-4; the D gene is possibly TRBD1 (5 bases). Between the trimmed V and J ends, which lost 8 bases and 4 bases, there was a span of 23 bases. This CDR3 is 17 amino acids long. Looked up from germline, CDR1 is LGHDT and CDR2 is YNNKEL (reference sequence). CDR3 DNA: TGTGCCAGCTCATTTCCACCCGGGGGAGGAATTAATGAAAAACTGTTTTTT. It encodes CASSFPPGGGINEKLFF.

This clone was observed a single time. As DNA, the CDR3 is TGCGCCAGCAGCTGGACCACAGGGGTTTCCTATAATTCACCCCTCCACTTT. Encoded protein: CASSWTTGVSYNSPLHF. The J gene is TRBJ1-6, the V gene TRBV5-1; TRBD1 matches 7 bases. V was pared by 3 bases and J by 1 base, with 7 bases of the junction left unmatched. The CDR3 length is 17 residues. Germline CDR1 is SGHRS and CDR2 is YFSETQ.

Here the CDR3 reads CASRREERQPQHF. The CDR3 bases are TGTGCCAGCAGACGCGAGGAAAGGCAGCCCCAGCATTTT. The chain combines TRBV6-5 with TRBJ1-5; the D is unclear. Per the germline V gene, CDR1 is MNHEY and CDR2 is SVGAGI. This CDR3 region has 13 residues. V lost 6 bases, J lost 7 bases, and 13 bases lay in between.

This chain joins TRBV6-5 and TRBJ2-3; TRBD2 matches 10 bases. J gave up 8 bases and V 8 bases, and 13 bases lay outside the gene matches. The germline V gene has CDR1 MNHEY and CDR2 SVGAGI. The CDR3 extends over 15 amino acids. The CDR3 reads CASPKKRGGRSTQYF. The CDR3 region has the DNA TGTGCCAGCCCCAAGAAGCGGGGGGGCCGGAGTACGCAGTATTTT.

This chain uses TRBV28 with TRBJ1-3; perhaps TRBD1 as D (6 bases). This CDR3 has 14 residues. With 3 bases removed from V and 2 bases from J, the gap between germline ends came to 8 bases. CDR1 is MDHEN, CDR2 SYDVKM, per germline. Here the CDR3 reads CASSLAGAGNTIYF. As DNA, the CDR3 is TGTGCCAGCAGTTTGGCAGGGGCTGGAAACACCATATATTTT. Looking up the rest from reference TRBV28 and TRBJ1-3 gives the full variable domain: DVKVTQSSRYLVKRTGEKVFLECVQDMDHENMFWYRQDPGLGLRLIYFSYDVKMKEKGDIPEGYSVSREKKERFSLILESASTNQTSMYLCASSLAGAGNTIYFGEGSWLTVV.

The rearrangement joins TRBV2 to TRBJ2-7; TRBD1 matches 8 bases. The germline V gene encodes CDR1 SNHLY and CDR2 FYNNEI. The V gene end was trimmed by 6 bases and the J gene end by 6 bases; junction bases not matched to a gene: 4. This CDR3 has 12 amino acids. CDR3 DNA sequence: TGTGCCAGCAGACCGACAGGGGTCGAGCAGTACTTC. This codes for CASRPTGVEQYF. Supplemented by reference TRBV2 and TRBJ2-7, the full variable domain reads EPEVTQTPSHQVTQMGQEVILRCVPISNHLYFYWYRQILGQKVEFLVSFYNNEISEKSEIFDDQFSVERPDGSNFTLKIRSTKLEDSAMYFCASRPTGVEQYFGPGTRLTVT.

To note about this clone: The same CDR3 also results from other DNA sequences found in this sample. The CDR3 region has the DNA TGTGCCAGCAGCCTGAGGGGGTATGGCTACACCTTC. It specifies CASSLRGYGYTF. The rearrangement links TRBV5-4 to TRBJ1-2, with D perhaps TRBD1 (6 bases). Trimming shortened V by 4 bases and J by 5 bases, and 9 bases separated the two germline ends. The CDR3 has 12 residues. Per the germline V gene, CDR1 is SGHNT and CDR2 is YYREEE (reference sequence).

There are a few counts of this clone. The chain has TRBV5-1 and TRBJ2-4; maybe TRBD1 (6 bases). Germline-derived CDR1 and CDR2 are SGHRS and YFSETQ. The CDR3 is made up of 14 amino acids. Trimming took 5 bases from V and 9 from J, leaving 18 bases between them. CDR3: CASSQTGPGPIQYF. In nucleotides, the CDR3 is TGCGCCAGCAGTCAAACAGGGCCCGGGCCCATTCAGTACTTC.

The V and J genes are TRBV6-6 and TRBJ2-5; tentatively, D is TRBD2 (10 bases). This CDR3 comprises 20 residues. Trimming pared 5 bases from V and 2 bases from J, leaving 30 bases between. The germline CDR1 and CDR2 sequences are MNHNY and SVGAGI (reference sequence). CDR3: CASSPWTGEFERGGQETQYF. The CDR3 DNA follows: TGTGCCAGCAGTCCTTGGACAGGGGAGTTTGAGCGGGGGGGTCAAGAGACCCAGTACTTC.

The V call is TRBV19, the J call TRBJ2-2; D perhaps matches TRBD1 (5 bases). The germline V and J ends were trimmed by 1 base and 4 bases, with 7 bases remaining between them. CDR1 LNHDA and CDR2 SQIVND come from the germline V gene (reference sequence). This CDR3 region has 14 residues. The CDR3 loop is CASSIGQTTGELFF. The CDR3 bases are TGTGCCAGTAGTATAGGACAGACCACCGGGGAGCTGTTTTTT.

The chain has TRBV7-2 and TRBJ1-4, with D maybe TRBD1 (5 bases). This CDR3 has 14 amino acids. V was clipped by 5 bases and J by 4 bases, with 11 bases between them. Germline V CDR1 and CDR2: SGHTA, FQGNSA. The CDR3 DNA reads TGTGCCAGCAGCGGAACAGGCCGTAATGAAAAACTGTTTTTT. It yields the protein CASSGTGRNEKLFF. Full variable domain (missing parts from reference TRBV7-2 and TRBJ1-4): GAGVSQSPSNKVTEKGKDVELRCDPISGHTALYWYRQSLGQGLEFLIYFQGNSAPDKSGLPSDRFSAERTGGSVSTLTIQRTQQEDSAVYLCASSGTGRNEKLFFGSGTQLSVL.

The chain carries TRBV2 and TRBJ1-1, with D maybe TRBD1 (5 bases). Germline loops: CDR1 SNHLY, CDR2 FYNNEI. Trimming pared 7 bases from V and 1 base from J, leaving 13 bases between. There are 14 residues in the CDR3. CDR3 DNA: TGTGCCAGCACTCAGATGGGGGGGAACACTGAAGCTTTCTTT. This translates into CASTQMGGNTEAFF.

The table lists this clone with a few counts. The CDR3 DNA reads as TGTGCCAGCGGGGGGTGGGATAGCAATCAGCCCCAGCATTTT. Translating it yields CASGGWDSNQPQHF. V gene TRBV2 combines with J gene TRBJ1-5, with D perhaps matching TRBD1 (5 bases). The CDR3 has 14 residues. The V gene lost 8 bases and the J gene lost 0 bases, with 11 bases spanning the gap. Germline V gene data show CDR1 as SNHLY and CDR2 as FYNNEI.

The rearrangement uses TRBV21-1 and TRBJ1-6. TRBV21-1 is reported as a pseudogene. The CDR3 length is 8 residues. The CDR3 protein is CASKDFHF. CDR3 bases: TGTGCCAGCAAGGACTTCCACTTT.

The chain recombines TRBV3-1 (or the pseudogene TRBV3-2) with TRBJ1-6, with TRBD1 as a possible D gene (5 bases). CDR1 is LGHDT, CDR2 YNNKEL, per germline (reference sequence). V shed 2 bases and J shed 10 bases, with 15 bases lying between them. The CDR3 has 15 residues. CDR3 amino acids: CASSQSAGVGSPLHF. The CDR3 nucleotides read TGTGCCAGCAGCCAATCCGCGGGGGTGGGATCACCCCTCCACTTT.